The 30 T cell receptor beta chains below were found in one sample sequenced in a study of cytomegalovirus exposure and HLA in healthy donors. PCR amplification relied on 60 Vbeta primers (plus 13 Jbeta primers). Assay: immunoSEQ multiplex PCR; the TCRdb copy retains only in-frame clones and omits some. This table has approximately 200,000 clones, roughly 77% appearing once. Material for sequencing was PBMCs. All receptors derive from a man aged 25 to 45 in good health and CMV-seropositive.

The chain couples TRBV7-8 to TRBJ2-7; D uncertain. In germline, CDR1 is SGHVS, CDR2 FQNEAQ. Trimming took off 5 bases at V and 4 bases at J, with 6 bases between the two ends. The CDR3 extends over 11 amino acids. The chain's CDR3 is CASSRGYEQYF. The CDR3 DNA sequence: TGTGCCAGCAGCCGAGGATACGAGCAGTACTTC.

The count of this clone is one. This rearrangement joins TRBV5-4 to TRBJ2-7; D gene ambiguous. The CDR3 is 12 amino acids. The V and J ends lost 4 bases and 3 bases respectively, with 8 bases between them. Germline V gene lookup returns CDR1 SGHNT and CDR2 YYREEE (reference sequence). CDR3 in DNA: TGTGCCAGCAGCGTTGACTTCTACGAGCAGTACTTC. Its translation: CASSVDFYEQYF.

The CDR3 region is CASSLAGGLQETQYF. For the CDR3, the DNA is TGTGCCAGCAGCCTCGCTGGGGGCCTCCAAGAGACCCAGTACTTC. The V and J genes are TRBV9 and TRBJ2-5; a weak D match, TRBD1 (6 bases). The CDR3 spans 15 residues. With 4 bases removed from V and 1 base from J, the gap between germline ends came to 14 bases. Looked up from germline, CDR1 is SGDLS and CDR2 is YYNGEE.

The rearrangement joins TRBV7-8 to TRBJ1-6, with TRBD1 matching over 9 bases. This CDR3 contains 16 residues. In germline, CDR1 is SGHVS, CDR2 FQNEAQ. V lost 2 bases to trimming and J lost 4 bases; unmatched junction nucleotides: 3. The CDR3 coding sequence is TGTGCCAGCAGCTTAAGTGGGACAGGGTATAATTCACCCCTCCACTTT. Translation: CASSLSGTGYNSPLHF.

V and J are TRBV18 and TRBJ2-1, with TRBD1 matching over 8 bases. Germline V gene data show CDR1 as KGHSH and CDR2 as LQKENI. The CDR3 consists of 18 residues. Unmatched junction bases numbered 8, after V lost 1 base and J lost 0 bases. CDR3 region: CASSPQAGGHYSYNEQFF. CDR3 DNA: TGTGCCAGCTCACCACAGGCAGGGGGCCATTACTCCTACAATGAGCAGTTCTTC.

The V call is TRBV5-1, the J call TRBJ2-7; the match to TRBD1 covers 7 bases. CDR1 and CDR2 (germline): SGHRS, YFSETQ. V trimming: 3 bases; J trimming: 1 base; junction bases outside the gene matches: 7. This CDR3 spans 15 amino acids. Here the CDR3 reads CASSSDRAVSYEQYF. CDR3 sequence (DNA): TGCGCCAGCAGCTCTGACAGGGCCGTTTCCTACGAGCAGTACTTC.

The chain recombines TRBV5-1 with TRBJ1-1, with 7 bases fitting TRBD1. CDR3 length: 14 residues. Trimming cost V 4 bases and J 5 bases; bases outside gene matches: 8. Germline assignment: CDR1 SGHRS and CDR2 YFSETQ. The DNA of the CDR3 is TGCGCCAGCAGCCATCCGACAGGGCGGACTGAAGCTTTCTTT. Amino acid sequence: CASSHPTGRTEAFF. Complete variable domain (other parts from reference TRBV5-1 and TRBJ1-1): KAGVTQTPRYLIKTRGQQVTLSCSPISGHRSVSWYQQTPGQGLQFLFEYFSETQRNKGNFPGRFSGRQFSNSRSEMNVSTLELGDSALYLCASSHPTGRTEAFFGQGTRLTVV.

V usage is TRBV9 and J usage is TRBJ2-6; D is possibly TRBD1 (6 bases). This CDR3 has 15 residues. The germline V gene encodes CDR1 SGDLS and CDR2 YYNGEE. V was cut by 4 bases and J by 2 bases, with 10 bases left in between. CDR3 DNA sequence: TGTGCCAGCAGCTTATCAGGGGCTGGGGCCAACGTCCTGACTTTC. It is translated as CASSLSGAGANVLTF. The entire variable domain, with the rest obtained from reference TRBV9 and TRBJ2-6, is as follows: DSGVTQTPKHLITATGQRVTLRCSPRSGDLSVYWYQQSLDQGLQFLIQYYNGEERAKGNILERFSAQQFPDLHSELNLSSLELGDSALYFCASSLSGAGANVLTFGAGSRLTVL.

The CDR3 nucleotides read TGTGCCAGCAGCCCGTACCTTACAGGTTCTGGCAATCAGCCCCAGCATTTT. It specifies CASSPYLTGSGNQPQHF. This chain connects TRBV7-4 to TRBJ1-5; D possibly corresponds to TRBD1 (5 bases). Germline V gene sequence: CDR1 SGHVT, CDR2 SQSDAQ. V dropped 5 bases and J dropped 2 bases, with 19 bases sitting between them. CDR3 length equals 17 residues.

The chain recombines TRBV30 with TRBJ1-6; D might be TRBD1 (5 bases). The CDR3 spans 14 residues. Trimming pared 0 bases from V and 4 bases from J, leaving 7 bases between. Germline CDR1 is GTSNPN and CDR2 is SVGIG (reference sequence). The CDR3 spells CAWSVTVYNSPLHF. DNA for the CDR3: TGTGCCTGGAGTGTGACAGTTTATAATTCACCCCTCCACTTT. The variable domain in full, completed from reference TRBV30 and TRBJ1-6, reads SQTIHQWPATLVQPVGSPLSLECTVEGTSNPNLYWYRQAAGRGLQLLFYSVGIGQISSEVPQNLSASRPQDRQFILSSKKLLLSDSGFYLCAWSVTVYNSPLHFGNGTRLTVT.

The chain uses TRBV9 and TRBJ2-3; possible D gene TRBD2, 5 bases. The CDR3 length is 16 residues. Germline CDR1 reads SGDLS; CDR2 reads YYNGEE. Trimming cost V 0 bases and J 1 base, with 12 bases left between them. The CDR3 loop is CASSVGPGLGTDTQYF. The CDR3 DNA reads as TGTGCCAGCAGCGTAGGTCCGGGGTTGGGCACAGATACGCAGTATTTT.

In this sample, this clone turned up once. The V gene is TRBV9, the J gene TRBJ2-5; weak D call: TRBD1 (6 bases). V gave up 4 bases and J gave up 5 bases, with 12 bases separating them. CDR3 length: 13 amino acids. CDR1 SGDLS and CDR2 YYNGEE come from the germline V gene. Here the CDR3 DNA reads TGTGCCAGCAGCTCACAGGGACGGGAGACCCAGTACTTC. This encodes CASSSQGRETQYF. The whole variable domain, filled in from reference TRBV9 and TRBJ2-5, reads DSGVTQTPKHLITATGQRVTLRCSPRSGDLSVYWYQQSLDQGLQFLIQYYNGEERAKGNILERFSAQQFPDLHSELNLSSLELGDSALYFCASSSQGRETQYFGPGTRLLVL.

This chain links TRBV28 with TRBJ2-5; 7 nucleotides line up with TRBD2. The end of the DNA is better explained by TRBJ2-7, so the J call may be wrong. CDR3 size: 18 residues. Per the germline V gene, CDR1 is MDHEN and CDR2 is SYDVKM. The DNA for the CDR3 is TGTGCCAGCAGTCCCCCTGGCCCCTTAGTCGGGGGGTCCGGCGAGCAGTACTTC. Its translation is CASSPPGPLVGGSGEQYF.

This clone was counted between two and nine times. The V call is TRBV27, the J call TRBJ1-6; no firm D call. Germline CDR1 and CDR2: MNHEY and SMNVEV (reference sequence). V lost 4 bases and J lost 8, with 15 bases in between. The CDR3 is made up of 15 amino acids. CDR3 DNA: TGTGCCAGCAGTTACCAGGCCGTCCCGTATTCACCCCTCCACTTT. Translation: CASSYQAVPYSPLHF.

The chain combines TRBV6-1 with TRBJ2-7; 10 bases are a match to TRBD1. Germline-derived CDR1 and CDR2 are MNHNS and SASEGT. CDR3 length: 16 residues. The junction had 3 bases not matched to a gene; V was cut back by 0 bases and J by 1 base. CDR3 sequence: CASSEATGGASYEQYF. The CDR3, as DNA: TGTGCCAGCAGTGAAGCGACAGGGGGCGCGTCCTACGAGCAGTACTTC.

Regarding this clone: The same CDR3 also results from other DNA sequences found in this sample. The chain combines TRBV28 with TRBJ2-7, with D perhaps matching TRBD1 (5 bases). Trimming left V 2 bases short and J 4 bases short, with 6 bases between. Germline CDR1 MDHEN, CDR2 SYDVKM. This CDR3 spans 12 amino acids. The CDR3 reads CASSLQGYEQYF. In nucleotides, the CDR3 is TGTGCCAGCAGTTTACAGGGTTACGAGCAGTACTTC.

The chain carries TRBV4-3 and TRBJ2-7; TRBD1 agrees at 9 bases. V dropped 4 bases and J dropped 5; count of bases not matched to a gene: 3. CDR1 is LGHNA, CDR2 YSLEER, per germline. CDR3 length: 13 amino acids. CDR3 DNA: TGCGCCAGCAGCCGCGGACAGGGGAACGAGCAGTACTTC. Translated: CASSRGQGNEQYF.

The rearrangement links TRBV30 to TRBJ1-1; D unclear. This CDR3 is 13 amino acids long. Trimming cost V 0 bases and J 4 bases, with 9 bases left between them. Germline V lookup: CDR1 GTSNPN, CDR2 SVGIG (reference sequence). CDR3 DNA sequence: TGTGCCTGGAGTGTAATGCCGGGCACTGAAGCTTTCTTT. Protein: CAWSVMPGTEAFF.

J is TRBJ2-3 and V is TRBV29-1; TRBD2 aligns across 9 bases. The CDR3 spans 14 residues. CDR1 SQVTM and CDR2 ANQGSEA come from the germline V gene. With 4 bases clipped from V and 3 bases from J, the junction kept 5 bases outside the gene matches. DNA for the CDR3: TGCAGCGTTGGAAGACTAGCGGAAACAGATACGCAGTATTTT. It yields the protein CSVGRLAETDTQYF.

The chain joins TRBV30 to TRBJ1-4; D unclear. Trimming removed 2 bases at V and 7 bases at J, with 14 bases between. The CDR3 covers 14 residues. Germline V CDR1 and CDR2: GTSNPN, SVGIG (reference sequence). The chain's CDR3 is CAWSPRSGSEKLFF. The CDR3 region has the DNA TGTGCCTGGAGTCCTCGTTCAGGAAGTGAAAAACTGTTTTTT.

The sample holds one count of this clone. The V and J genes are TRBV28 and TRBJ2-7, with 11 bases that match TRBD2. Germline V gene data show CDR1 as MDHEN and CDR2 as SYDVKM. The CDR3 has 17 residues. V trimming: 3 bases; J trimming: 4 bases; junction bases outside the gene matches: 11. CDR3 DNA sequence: TGTGCCAGCAGTTTCACACCCCCGACTAGCGGGAAGTACGAGCAGTACTTC. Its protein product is CASSFTPPTSGKYEQYF.

The CDR3 region has the DNA TGTGCCAGCAGTTATATCGCACGGGTACATTATGGCTACACCTTC. It specifies CASSYIARVHYGYTF. This sequence joins TRBV5-6 and TRBJ1-2; D is undetermined. The CDR3 spans 15 residues. Germline V gene lookup returns CDR1 SGHDT and CDR2 YYEEEE. V lost 5 bases and J lost 5, with 19 bases in between.

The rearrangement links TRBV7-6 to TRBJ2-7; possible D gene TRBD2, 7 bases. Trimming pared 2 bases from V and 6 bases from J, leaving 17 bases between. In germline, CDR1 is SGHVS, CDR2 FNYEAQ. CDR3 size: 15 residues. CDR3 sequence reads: CASSLPAVGGAEQYF. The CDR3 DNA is TGTGCCAGCAGCTTACCCGCCGTGGGGGGGGCCGAGCAGTACTTC.

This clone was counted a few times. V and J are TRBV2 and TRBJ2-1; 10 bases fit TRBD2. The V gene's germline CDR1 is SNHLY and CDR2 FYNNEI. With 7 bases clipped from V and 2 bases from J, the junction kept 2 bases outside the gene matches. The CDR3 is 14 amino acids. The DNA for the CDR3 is TGTGCCAGCAAACTAGCGGGGCCCTACAATGAGCAGTTCTTC. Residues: CASKLAGPYNEQFF.

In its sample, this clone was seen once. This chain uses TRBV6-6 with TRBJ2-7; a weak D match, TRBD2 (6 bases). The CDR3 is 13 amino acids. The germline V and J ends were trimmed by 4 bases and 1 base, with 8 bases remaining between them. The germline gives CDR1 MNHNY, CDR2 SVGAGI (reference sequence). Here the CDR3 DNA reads TGTGCCAGCAGTTGGAGGGGTTCCTACGAGCAGTACTTC. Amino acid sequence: CASSWRGSYEQYF.

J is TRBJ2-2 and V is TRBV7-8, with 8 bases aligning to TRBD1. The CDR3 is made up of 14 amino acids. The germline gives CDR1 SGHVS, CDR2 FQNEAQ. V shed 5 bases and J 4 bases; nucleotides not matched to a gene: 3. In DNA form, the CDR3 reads TGTGCCAGCAGCCCGGGACAGGCCACCGGGGAGCTGTTTTTT. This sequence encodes CASSPGQATGELFF.

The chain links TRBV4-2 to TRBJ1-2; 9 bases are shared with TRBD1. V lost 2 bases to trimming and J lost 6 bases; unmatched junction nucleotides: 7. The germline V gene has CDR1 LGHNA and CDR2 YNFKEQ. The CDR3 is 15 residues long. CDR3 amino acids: CASSQMTGGSDGYTF. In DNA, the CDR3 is TGTGCCAGCAGCCAAATGACAGGGGGATCGGATGGCTACACCTTC.

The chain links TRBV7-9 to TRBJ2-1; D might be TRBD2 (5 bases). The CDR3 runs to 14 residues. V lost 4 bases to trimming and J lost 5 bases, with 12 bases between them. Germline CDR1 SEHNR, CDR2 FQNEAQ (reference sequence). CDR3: CASSSSLTNNEQFF. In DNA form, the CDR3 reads TGTGCCAGCAGCTCTTCCTTGACTAACAATGAGCAGTTCTTC.

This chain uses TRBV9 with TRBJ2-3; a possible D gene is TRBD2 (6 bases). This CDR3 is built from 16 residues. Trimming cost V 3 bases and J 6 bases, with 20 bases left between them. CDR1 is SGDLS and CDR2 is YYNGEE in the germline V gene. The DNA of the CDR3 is TGTGCCAGCAGCGGGAGTAGCGGACGGTCTGGTGATACGCAGTATTTT. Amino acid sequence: CASSGSSGRSGDTQYF.

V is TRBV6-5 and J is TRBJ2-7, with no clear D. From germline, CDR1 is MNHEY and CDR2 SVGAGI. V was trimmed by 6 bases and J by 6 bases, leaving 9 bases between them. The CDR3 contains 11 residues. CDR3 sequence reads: CASRNIAEQYF. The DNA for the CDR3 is TGTGCCAGCAGGAACATCGCCGAGCAGTACTTC.